Listed here is a single T cell receptor beta chain. Its antigen is undetermined. V was trimmed by 1 base and J by 5 bases, leaving 12 bases between them. This CDR3 region has 13 residues. Germline V gene lookup returns CDR1 GTSNPN and CDR2 SVGIG (reference sequence). Sequencing used immunoSEQ multiplex PCR; TCRdb keeps in-frame clones, though not all of them. The data contain hundreds of thousands of clones, about 93% of them singletons. The sample is drawn from a study of brain T cells in children with intractable seizures. Time point in this sample: blood from clinic visit 5 months post-surgery; TSC patient then seizure free. Before surgery, patients took at least one anti-epileptic drug. The study's findings and limits: Only CDR3 sequence similarity suggested viral specificity, without known HCMV serostatus.

Sequencing used peripheral blood, obtained roughly 5 months after surgery. The chain joins TRBV30 to TRBJ2-7, with a possible D match to TRBD1 (5 bases). The clonotype originates from a boy in the first two years of life with tuberous sclerosis and intractable seizures. CDR3 amino acids: CAWSGKGWNEQYF. The CDR3 DNA follows: TGTGCCTGGAGTGGGAAGGGGTGGAACGAGCAGTACTTC.